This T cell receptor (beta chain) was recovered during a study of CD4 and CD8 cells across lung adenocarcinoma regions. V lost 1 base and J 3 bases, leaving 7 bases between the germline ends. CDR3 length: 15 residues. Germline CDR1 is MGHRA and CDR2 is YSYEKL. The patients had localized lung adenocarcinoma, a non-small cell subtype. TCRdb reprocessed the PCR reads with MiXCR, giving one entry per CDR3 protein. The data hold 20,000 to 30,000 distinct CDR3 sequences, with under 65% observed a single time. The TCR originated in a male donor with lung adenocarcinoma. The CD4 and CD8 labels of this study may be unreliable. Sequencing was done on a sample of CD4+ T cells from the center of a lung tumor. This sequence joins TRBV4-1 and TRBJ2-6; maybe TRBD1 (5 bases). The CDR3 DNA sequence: TGCGCCAGCAGCCAAGGGGGCGTTGGGGCCAACGTCCTGACTTTC. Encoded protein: CASSQGGVGANVLTF.